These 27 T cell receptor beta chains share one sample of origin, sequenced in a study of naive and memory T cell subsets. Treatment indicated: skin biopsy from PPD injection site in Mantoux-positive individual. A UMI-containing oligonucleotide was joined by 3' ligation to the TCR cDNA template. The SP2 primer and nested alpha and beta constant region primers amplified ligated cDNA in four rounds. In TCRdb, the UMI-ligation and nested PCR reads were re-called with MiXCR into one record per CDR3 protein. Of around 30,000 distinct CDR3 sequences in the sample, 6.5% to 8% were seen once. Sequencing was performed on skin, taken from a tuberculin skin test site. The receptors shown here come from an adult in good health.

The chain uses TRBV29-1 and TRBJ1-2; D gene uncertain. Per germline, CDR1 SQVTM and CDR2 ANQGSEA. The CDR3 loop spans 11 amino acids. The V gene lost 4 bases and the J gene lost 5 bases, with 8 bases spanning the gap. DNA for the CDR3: TGCAGCGTTGTTCGACCGTATGGCTACACCTTC. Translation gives CSVVRPYGYTF.

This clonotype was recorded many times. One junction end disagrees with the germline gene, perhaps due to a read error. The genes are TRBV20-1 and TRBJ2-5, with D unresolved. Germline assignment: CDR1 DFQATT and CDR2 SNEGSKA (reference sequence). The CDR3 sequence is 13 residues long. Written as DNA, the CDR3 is TGCAGTGCTAGATTAGTCCTAAAAGAGACCCGGTACTTC. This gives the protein CSARLVLKETRYF.

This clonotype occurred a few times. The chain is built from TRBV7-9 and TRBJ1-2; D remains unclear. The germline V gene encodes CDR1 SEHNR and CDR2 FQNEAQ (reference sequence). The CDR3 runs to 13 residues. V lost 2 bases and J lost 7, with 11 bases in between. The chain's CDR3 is CASSLSGDSGYTF. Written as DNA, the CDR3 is TGTGCCAGCAGCTTATCCGGGGATTCTGGCTACACCTTC. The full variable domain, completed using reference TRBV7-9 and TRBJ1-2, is DTGVSQNPRHKITKRGQNVTFRCDPISEHNRLYWYRQTLGQGPEFLTYFQNEAQLEKSRLLSDRFSAERPKGSFSTLEIQRTEQGDSAMYLCASSLSGDSGYTFGSGTRLTVV.

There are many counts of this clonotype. In nucleotides, the CDR3 is TGCGCCAGCAGCTTGTCAAATGAGCAGTTCTTC. This gives the protein CASSLSNEQFF. The chain couples TRBV5-1 to TRBJ2-1; D is undetermined. This CDR3 is built from 11 residues. V lost 1 base, J lost 7 bases, and 3 bases lay in between. Germline lookup yields CDR1 SGHRS and CDR2 YFSETQ.

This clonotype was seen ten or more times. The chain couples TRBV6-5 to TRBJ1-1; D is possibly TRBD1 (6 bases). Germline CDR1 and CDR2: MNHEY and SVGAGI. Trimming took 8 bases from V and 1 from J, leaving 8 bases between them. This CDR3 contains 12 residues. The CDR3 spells CASGQQNTEAFF. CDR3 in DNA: TGTGCCAGCGGACAGCAGAACACTGAAGCTTTCTTT.

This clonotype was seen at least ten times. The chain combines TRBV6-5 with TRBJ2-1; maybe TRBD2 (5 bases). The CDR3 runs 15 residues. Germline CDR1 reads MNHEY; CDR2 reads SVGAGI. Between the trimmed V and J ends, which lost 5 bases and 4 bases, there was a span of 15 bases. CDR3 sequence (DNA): TGTGCCAGCAGTCGGGGATCTACCTTATACAATGAGCAGTTCTTC. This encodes CASSRGSTLYNEQFF.

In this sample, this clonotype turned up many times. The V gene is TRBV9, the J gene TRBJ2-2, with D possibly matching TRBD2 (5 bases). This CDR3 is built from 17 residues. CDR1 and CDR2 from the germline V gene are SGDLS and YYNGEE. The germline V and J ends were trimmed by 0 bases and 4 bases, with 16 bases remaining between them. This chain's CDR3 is CASSVGEGSGLTGELFF. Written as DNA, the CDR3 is TGTGCCAGCAGCGTAGGAGAGGGCTCAGGACTCACCGGGGAGCTGTTTTTT.

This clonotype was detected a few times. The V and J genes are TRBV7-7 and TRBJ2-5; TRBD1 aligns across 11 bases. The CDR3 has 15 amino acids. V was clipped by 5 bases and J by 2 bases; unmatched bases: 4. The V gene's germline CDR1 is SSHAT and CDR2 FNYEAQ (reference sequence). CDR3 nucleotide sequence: TGTGCCAGCAGCGTGGACAGGGGGCTTCAAGAGACCCAGTACTTC. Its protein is CASSVDRGLQETQYF.

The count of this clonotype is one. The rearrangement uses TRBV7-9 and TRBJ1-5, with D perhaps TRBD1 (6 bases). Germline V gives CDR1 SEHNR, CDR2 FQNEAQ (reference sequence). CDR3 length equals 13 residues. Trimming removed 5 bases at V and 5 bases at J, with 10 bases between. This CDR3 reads CASSIQGDQPQHF. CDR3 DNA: TGTGCCAGCAGCATACAGGGAGATCAGCCCCAGCATTTT.

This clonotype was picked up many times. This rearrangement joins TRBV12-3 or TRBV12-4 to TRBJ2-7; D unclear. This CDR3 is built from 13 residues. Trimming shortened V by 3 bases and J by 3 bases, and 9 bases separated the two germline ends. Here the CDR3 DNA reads TGTGCCAGCAGTTTCTTGCAGAGCTACGAGCAGTACTTC. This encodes CASSFLQSYEQYF.

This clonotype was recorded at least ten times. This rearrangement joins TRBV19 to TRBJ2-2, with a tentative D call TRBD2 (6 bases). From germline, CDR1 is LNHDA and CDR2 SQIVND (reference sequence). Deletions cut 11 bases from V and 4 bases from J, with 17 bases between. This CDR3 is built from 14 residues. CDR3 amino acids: CAAGGDLTTGELFF. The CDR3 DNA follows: TGTGCCGCCGGAGGGGATTTGACCACCGGGGAGCTGTTTTTT.

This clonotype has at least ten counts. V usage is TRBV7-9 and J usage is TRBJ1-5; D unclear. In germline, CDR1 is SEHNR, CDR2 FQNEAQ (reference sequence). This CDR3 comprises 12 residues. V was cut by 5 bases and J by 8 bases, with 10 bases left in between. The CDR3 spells CASSPFDEPQHF. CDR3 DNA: TGTGCCAGCAGCCCTTTCGATGAGCCCCAGCATTTT.

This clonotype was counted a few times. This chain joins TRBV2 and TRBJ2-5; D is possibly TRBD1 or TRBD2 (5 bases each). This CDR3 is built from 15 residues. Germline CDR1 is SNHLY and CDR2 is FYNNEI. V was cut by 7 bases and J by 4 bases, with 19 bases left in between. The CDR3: CASKPGGRRVETQYF. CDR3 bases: TGTGCCAGCAAGCCCGGCGGGCGCAGGGTAGAGACCCAGTACTTC.

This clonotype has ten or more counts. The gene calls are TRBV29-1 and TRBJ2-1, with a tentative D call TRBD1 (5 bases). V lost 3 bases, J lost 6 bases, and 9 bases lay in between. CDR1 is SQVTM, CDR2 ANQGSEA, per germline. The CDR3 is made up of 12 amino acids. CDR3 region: CSVDSQGNEQFF. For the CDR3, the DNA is TGCAGCGTTGACTCTCAGGGCAATGAGCAGTTCTTC.

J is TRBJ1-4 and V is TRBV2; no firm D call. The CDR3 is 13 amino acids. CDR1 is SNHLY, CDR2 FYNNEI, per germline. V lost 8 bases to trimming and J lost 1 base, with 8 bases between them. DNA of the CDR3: TGTGCCAGCGAGGGATTAACTAATGAAAAACTGTTTTTT. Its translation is CASEGLTNEKLFF.

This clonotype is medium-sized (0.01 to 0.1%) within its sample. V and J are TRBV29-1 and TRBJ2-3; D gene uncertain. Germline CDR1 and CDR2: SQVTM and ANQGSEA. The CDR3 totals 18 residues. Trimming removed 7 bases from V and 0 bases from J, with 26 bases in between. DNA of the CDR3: TGCAGCGCCATTAACTCGCCCCGGCAGGCGAACAGCACAGATACGCAGTATTTT. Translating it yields CSAINSPRQANSTDTQYF.

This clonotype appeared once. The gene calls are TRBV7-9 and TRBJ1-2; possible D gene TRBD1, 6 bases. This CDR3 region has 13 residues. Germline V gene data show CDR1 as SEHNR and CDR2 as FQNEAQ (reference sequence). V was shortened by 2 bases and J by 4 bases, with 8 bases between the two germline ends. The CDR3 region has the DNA TGTGCCAGCAGCTTACCAGGGGCCTATGGCTACACCTTC. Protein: CASSLPGAYGYTF.

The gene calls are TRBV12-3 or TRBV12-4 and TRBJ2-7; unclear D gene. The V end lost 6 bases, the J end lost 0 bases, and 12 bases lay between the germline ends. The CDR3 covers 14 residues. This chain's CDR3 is CASSGAESSYEQYF. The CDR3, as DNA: TGTGCCAGCAGCGGAGCCGAGAGCTCCTACGAGCAGTACTTC.

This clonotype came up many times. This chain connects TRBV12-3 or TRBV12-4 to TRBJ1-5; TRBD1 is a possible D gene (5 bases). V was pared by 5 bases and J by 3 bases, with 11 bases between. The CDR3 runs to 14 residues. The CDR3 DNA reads TGTGCCAGCAGTGGGGGGACGGACAATCAGCCCCAGCATTTT. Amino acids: CASSGGTDNQPQHF.

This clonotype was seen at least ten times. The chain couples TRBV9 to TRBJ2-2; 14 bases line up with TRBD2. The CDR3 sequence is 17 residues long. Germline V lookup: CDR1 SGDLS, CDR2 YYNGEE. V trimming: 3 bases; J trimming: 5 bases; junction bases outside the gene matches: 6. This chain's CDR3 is CASSETSGGARTGELFF. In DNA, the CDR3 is TGTGCCAGCAGCGAGACTAGCGGGGGGGCGCGAACCGGGGAGCTGTTTTTT.

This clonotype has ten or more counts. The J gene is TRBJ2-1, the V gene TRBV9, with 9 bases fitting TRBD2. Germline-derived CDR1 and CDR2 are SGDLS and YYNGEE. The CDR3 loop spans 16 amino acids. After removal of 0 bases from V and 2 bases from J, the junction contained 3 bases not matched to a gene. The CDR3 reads CASSVDGGGAYNEQFF. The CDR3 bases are TGTGCCAGCAGCGTAGATGGCGGGGGGGCCTACAATGAGCAGTTCTTC.

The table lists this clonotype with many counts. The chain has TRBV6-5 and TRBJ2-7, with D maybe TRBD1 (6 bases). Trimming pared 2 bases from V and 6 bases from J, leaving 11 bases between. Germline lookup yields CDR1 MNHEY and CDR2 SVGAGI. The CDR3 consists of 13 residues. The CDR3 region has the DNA TGTGCCAGCAGTTACGAACAGGGTCTCGAGCAGTACTTC. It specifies CASSYEQGLEQYF.

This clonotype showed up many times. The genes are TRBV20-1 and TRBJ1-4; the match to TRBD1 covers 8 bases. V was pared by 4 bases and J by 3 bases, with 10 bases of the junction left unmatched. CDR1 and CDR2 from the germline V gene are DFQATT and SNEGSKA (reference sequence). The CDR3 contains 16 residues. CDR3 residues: CSAKGGRQGPNEKLFF. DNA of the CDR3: TGCAGTGCTAAGGGAGGCCGACAGGGGCCTAATGAAAAACTGTTTTTT.

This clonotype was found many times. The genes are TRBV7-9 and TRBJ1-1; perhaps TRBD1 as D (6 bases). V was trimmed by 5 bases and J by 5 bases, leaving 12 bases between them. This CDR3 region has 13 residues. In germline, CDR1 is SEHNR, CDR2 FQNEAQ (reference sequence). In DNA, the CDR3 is TGTGCCAGCAGCCAGGGGACTCTAACTGAAGCTTTCTTT. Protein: CASSQGTLTEAFF. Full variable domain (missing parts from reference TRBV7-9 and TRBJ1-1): DTGVSQNPRHKITKRGQNVTFRCDPISEHNRLYWYRQTLGQGPEFLTYFQNEAQLEKSRLLSDRFSAERPKGSFSTLEIQRTEQGDSAMYLCASSQGTLTEAFFGQGTRLTVV.

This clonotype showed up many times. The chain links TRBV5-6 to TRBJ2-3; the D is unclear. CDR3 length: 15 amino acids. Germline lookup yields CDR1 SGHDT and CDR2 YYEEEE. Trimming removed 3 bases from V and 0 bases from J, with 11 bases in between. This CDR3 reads CASSSRWSSTDTQYF. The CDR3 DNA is TGTGCCAGCAGCTCCCGCTGGTCTAGCACAGATACGCAGTATTTT.

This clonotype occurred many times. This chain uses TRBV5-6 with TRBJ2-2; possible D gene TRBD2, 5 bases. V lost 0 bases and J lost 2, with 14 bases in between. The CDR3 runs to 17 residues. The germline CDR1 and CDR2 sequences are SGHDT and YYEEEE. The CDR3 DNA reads TGTGCCAGCAGCTTGGGGGAGCTAAGGCTTAACACCGGGGAGCTGTTTTTT. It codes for CASSLGELRLNTGELFF.

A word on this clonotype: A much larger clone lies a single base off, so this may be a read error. The CDR3 region is CASPPGVQETQYF. The CDR3, as DNA: TGTGCCAGCCCACCAGGGGTACAAGAGACCCAGTACTTC. The chain carries TRBV18 and TRBJ2-5, with D possibly being TRBD1 (6 bases). The germline CDR1 and CDR2 sequences are KGHSH and LQKENI. The CDR3 runs 13 residues.